In its sample, the clone carrying this T cell receptor (beta chain) was seen many times. This CDR3 comprises 13 residues. V was shortened by 6 bases and J by 4 bases, with 16 bases between the two germline ends. Germline V CDR1 and CDR2: DFQATT, SNEGSKA (reference sequence). TCRdb used MiXCR to reprocess the 5' RACE reads, holding one entry per CDR3 protein. Here the sample spans about 18,000 distinct CDR3 sequences, 15% to 20% being singletons. The data were obtained in a study of HIV-infected patients and healthy controls. This sequence joins TRBV20-1 and TRBJ2-7; a possible D gene is TRBD2 (5 bases). The material sequenced was CD8+ T cells from blood. This clonotype originated in a human donor in good health. The CDR3 protein is CSAQLAAAYEQYF. The CDR3 region has the DNA TGCAGTGCCCAGCTAGCCGCCGCTTACGAGCAGTACTTC.